This T cell receptor beta chain stems from a study of blood T cell repertoires in COVID-19. About the study: PBMCs, B-cell-depleted T cells, or T cells were the source of the cDNA or gDNA that made up the material.

Per the original data handling: Amplification with reference gene primers provided the estimates of nucleated cell counts. TCRdb keeps only in-frame clones here, not all; method: immunoSEQ multiplex PCR. V and J calls and clone size are as listed in that table; D and trimming were resolved from the DNA. The sample consists of 250,000 to 350,000 clones, around four fifths of them appearing once. CDR1 and CDR2 from the germline V gene are KGHDR and SFDVKD. V lost 4 bases and J lost 1, with 10 bases in between. This CDR3 spans 15 amino acids. This clone was observed a handful of times. This chain connects TRBV24-1 to TRBJ1-5, with a weak D call TRBD1 (6 bases). The sequenced sample consisted of peripheral blood. This clonotype was obtained from a woman aged 50 to 65 with acute or convalescent COVID-19. The CDR3 DNA reads TGTGCCACCAGTGAAGGGGGGGGGAGCAATCAGCCCCAGCATTTT. Translated, it gives CATSEGGGSNQPQHF.